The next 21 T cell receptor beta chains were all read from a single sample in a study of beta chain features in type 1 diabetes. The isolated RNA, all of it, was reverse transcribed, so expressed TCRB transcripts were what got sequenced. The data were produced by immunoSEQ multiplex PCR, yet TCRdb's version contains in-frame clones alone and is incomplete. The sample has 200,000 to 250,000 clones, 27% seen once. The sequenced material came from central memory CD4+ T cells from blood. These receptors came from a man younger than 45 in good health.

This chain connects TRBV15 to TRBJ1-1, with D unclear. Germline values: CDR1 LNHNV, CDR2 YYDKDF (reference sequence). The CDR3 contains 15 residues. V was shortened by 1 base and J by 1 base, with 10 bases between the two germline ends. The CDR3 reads CATSRGDIPNTEAFF. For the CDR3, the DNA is TGTGCCACCAGCAGAGGAGACATTCCGAACACTGAAGCTTTCTTT.

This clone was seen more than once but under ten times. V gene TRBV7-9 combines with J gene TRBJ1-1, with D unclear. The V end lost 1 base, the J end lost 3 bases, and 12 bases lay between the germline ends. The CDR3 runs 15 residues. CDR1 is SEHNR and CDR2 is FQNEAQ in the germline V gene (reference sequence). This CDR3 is CASSLDGRLYTEAFF. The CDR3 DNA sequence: TGTGCCAGCAGCTTAGACGGCAGGTTGTACACTGAAGCTTTCTTT.

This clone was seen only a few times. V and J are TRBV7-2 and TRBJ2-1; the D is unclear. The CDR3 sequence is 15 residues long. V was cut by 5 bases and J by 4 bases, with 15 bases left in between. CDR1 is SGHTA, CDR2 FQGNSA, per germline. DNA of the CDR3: TGTGCCAGCAGCCGGCGGACCGCCAGTTACAATGAGCAGTTCTTC. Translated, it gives CASSRRTASYNEQFF.

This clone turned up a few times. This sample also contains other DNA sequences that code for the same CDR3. The CDR3 bases are TGTGCCAGCAGTCCCCCCCAGGGCGATACGCAGTATTTT. Translating it yields CASSPPQGDTQYF. V gene TRBV6-6 combines with J gene TRBJ2-3; a possible D gene is TRBD1 (5 bases). Trimming removed 5 bases at V and 6 bases at J, with 12 bases between. The length of the CDR3 is 13 residues. Germline lookup yields CDR1 MNHNY and CDR2 SVGAGI (reference sequence).

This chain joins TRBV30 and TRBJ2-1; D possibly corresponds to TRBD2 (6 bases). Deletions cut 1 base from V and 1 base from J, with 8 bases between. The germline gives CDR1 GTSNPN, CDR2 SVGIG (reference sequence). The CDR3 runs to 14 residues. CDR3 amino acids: CAWSGRGSYNEQFF. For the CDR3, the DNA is TGTGCCTGGAGTGGCCGGGGGTCCTACAATGAGCAGTTCTTC.

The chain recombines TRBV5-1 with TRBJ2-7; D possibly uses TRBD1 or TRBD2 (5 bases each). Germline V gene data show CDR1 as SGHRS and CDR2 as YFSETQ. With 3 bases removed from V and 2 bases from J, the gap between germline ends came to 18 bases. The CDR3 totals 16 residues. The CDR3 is CASSSVPGRGTYEQYF. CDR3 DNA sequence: TGCGCCAGCAGCTCGGTCCCGGGACGGGGAACCTACGAGCAGTACTTC.

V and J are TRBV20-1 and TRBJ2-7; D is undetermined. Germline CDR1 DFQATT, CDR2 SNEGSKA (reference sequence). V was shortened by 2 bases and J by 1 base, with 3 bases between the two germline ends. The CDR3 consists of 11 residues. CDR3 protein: CSARPSYEQYF. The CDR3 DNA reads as TGCAGTGCTAGACCTTCCTACGAGCAGTACTTC.

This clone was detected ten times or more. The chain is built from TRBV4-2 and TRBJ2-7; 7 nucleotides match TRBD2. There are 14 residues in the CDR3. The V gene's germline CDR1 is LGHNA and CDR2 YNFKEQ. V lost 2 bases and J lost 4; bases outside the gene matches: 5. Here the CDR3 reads CASSQRWGGYEQYF. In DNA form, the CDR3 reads TGTGCCAGCAGCCAAAGGTGGGGGGGTTACGAGCAGTACTTC.

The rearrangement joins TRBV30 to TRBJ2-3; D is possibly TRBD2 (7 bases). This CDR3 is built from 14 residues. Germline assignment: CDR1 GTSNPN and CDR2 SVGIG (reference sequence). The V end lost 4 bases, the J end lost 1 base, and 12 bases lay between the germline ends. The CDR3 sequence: CAWTAGARTDTQYF. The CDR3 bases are TGTGCCTGGACGGCGGGGGCCCGCACAGATACGCAGTATTTT.

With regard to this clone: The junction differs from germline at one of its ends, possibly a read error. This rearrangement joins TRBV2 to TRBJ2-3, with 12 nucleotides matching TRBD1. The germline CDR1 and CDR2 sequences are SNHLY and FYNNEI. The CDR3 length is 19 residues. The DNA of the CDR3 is TGTGCCAGCAGCGAAGGGCCGGGGACAGGGGGCTTTCGCACAGATACGCAGTATTTT. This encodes CASSEGPGTGGFRTDTQYF.

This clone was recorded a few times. The CDR3 region has the DNA TGTGCCAGCAGCGTCGATCCAGGAAACACCATATATTTT. The encoded protein is CASSVDPGNTIYF. J is TRBJ1-3 and V is TRBV9; D is unclear. CDR1 SGDLS and CDR2 YYNGEE come from the germline V gene. Trimming took 2 bases from V and 4 from J, leaving 7 bases between them. The CDR3 loop spans 13 amino acids.

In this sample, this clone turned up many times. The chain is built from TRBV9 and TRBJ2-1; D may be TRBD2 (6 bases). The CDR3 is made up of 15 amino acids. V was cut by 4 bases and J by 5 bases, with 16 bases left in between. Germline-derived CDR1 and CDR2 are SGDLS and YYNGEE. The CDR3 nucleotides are TGTGCCAGCAGCCTCTCCGGCGGGACCCACAATGAGCAGTTCTTC. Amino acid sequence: CASSLSGGTHNEQFF.

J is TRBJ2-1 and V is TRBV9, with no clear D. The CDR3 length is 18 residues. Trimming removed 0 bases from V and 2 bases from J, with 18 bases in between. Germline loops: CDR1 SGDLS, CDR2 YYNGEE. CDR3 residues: CASSVGGASRGPYNEQFF. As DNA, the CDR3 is TGTGCCAGCAGCGTAGGTGGTGCGAGCCGAGGACCCTACAATGAGCAGTTCTTC. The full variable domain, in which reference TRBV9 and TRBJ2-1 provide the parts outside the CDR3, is DSGVTQTPKHLITATGQRVTLRCSPRSGDLSVYWYQQSLDQGLQFLIQYYNGEERAKGNILERFSAQQFPDLHSELNLSSLELGDSALYFCASSVGGASRGPYNEQFFGPGTRLTVL.

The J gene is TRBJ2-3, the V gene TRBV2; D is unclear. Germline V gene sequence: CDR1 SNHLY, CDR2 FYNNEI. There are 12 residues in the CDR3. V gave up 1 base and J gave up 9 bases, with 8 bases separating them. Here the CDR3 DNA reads TGTGCCAGCAGTGAAGGTAGCAAGACGCAGTATTTT. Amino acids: CASSEGSKTQYF. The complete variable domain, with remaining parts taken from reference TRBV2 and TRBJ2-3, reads EPEVTQTPSHQVTQMGQEVILRCVPISNHLYFYWYRQILGQKVEFLVSFYNNEISEKSEIFDDQFSVERPDGSNFTLKIRSTKLEDSAMYFCASSEGSKTQYFGPGTRLTVL.

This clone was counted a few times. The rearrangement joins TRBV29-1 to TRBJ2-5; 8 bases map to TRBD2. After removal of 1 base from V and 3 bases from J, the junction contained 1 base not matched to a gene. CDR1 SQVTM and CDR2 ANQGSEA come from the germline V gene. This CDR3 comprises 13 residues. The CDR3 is CSVEGLAKETQYF. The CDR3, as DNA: TGCAGCGTTGAAGGACTAGCGAAAGAGACCCAGTACTTC.

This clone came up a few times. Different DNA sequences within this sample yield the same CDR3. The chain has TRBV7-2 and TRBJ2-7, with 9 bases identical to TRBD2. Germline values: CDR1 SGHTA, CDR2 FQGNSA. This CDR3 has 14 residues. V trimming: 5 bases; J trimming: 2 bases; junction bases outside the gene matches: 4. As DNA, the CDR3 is TGTGCCAGCAGCCCAAGCGGGAGGACCTACGAGCAGTACTTC. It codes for CASSPSGRTYEQYF.

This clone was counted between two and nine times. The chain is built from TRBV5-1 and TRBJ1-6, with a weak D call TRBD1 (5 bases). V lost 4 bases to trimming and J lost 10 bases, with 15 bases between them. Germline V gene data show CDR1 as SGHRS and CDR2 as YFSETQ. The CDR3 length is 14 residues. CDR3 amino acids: CASSPGGFESPLHF. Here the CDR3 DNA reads TGCGCCAGCAGCCCTGGGGGGTTTGAATCACCCCTCCACTTT.

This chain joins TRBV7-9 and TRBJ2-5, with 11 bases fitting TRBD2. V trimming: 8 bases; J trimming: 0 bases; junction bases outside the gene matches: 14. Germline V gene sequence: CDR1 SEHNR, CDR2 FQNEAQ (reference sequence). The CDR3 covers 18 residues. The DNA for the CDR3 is TGTGCCAGCGGCGGAAGACTAGCGGGAAACTCGTACCAAGAGACCCAGTACTTC. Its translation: CASGGRLAGNSYQETQYF.

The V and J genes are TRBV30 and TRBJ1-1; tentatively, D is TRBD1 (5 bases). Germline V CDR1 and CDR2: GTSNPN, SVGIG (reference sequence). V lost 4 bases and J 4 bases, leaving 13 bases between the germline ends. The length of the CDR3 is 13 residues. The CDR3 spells CAWTRERSTEAFF. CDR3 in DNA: TGTGCCTGGACCAGGGAACGGAGCACTGAAGCTTTCTTT.

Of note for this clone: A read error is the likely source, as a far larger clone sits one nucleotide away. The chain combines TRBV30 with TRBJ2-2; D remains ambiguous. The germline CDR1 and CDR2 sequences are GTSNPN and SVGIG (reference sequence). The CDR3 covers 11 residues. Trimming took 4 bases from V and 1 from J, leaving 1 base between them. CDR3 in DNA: TGTGCCTGGATGAACACCGGGGAGCTGTTTTTT. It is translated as CAWMNTGELFF.

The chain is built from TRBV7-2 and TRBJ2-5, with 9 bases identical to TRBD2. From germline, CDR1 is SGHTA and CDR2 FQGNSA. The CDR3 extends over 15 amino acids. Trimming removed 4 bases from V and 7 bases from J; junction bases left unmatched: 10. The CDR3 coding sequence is TGTGCCAGCAGCTCTGGGACTAGCTCAAAGGGGACCCAGTACTTC. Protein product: CASSSGTSSKGTQYF.